This T cell receptor (beta chain) was sequenced during a study of blood T cell repertoires in COVID-19. The V and J ends lost 0 bases and 10 bases respectively, with 22 bases between them. The germline CDR1 and CDR2 sequences are SGHRS and YFSETQ. The CDR3 is made up of 17 amino acids. Profiling relied on immunoSEQ multiplex PCR, and the TCRdb table lists in-frame clones only, not all of them. The sample has approximately 200,000 clones, around 88% seen once. This chain links TRBV5-1 with TRBJ1-4; D perhaps matches TRBD1 (5 bases). The sequencing sample was made of PBMCs or T cells enriched from blood (not recorded which). The clonotype was recovered from a woman in her 30s who had recovered from COVID-19. CDR3: CASSLVPGSASGGKLFF. The CDR3 DNA is TGCGCCAGCAGCTTGGTTCCCGGTTCGGCATCGGGGGGAAAACTGTTTTTT.